This passage covers 29 T cell receptor beta chains from one sample sequenced in a study of beta chain features in type 1 diabetes. The whole isolated RNA underwent reverse transcription, so sequencing captured expressed TCRB transcripts. The assay was immunoSEQ multiplex PCR, and TCRdb's table has in-frame clones only and misses some. The sample shows a few hundred thousand clones, 20% of them seen only once. The source material was naive CD4+ T cells from blood. The receptors stem from a woman between 18 and 29 years old in good health.

The genes are TRBV21-1 and TRBJ1-5; the tabulated D call, TRBD1, remains unverified against the DNA. TRBV21-1 is tagged as a pseudogene. This CDR3 region has 16 residues. CDR3: CASSDWDRGRGQPQHF. For the CDR3, the DNA is TGTGCCAGCAGCGACTGGGACAGGGGGCGCGGACAGCCCCAGCATTTT.

The rearrangement uses TRBV4-3 and TRBJ2-1, with D maybe TRBD1 (6 bases). Germline CDR1 LGHNA, CDR2 YSLEER. Trimming pared 4 bases from V and 4 bases from J, leaving 17 bases between. This CDR3 comprises 16 residues. The CDR3 DNA reads TGCGCCAGCAGCCGGACTTACGGGACAACTTACAATGAGCAGTTCTTC. Protein product: CASSRTYGTTYNEQFF.

The CDR3 region has the DNA TGCGCCAGCAGCCGGAGGGAAGGAGGCACTGAAGCTTTCTTT. Translating it yields CASSRREGGTEAFF. The V and J genes are TRBV5-1 and TRBJ1-1; no clear D. The CDR3 spans 14 residues. CDR1 is SGHRS and CDR2 is YFSETQ in the germline V gene. Trimming took 4 bases from V and 4 from J, leaving 14 bases between them. Combining the CDR3 with reference TRBV5-1 and TRBJ1-1 gives the whole variable domain KAGVTQTPRYLIKTRGQQVTLSCSPISGHRSVSWYQQTPGQGLQFLFEYFSETQRNKGNFPGRFSGRQFSNSRSEMNVSTLELGDSALYLCASSRREGGTEAFFGQGTRLTVV.

This clone appeared a few times. The chain combines TRBV29-1 with TRBJ1-1; no clear D. The CDR3 runs to 12 residues. V was clipped by 7 bases and J by 0 bases, with 9 bases between them. CDR1 SQVTM and CDR2 ANQGSEA come from the germline V gene. The CDR3 sequence is CSAKTMNTEAFF. The CDR3 DNA is TGCAGCGCTAAGACTATGAACACTGAAGCTTTCTTT. Full variable domain (remainder filled in from reference TRBV29-1 and TRBJ1-1): SAVISQKPSRDICQRGTSLTIQCQVDSQVTMMFWYRQQPGQSLTLIATANQGSEATYESGFVIDKFPISRPNLTFSTLTVSNMSPEDSSIYLCSAKTMNTEAFFGQGTRLTVV.

The chain uses TRBV4-3 and TRBJ1-1; a weak D match, TRBD1 (6 bases). From germline, CDR1 is LGHNA and CDR2 YSLEER. The V end was cut by 7 bases, the J end by 10 bases, with 19 bases between. CDR3 length: 13 amino acids. The CDR3 region has the DNA TGCGCCAGCAAGTATCGGGGGGCTACGGCAGCTTTCTTT. Its translation: CASKYRGATAAFF.

The V and J genes are TRBV6-5 and TRBJ2-1; 7 bases map to TRBD1. The ends lost 5 bases at V and 2 bases at J; junction bases unmatched: 3. The CDR3 is 14 residues long. The germline CDR1 and CDR2 sequences are MNHEY and SVGAGI. The CDR3 DNA reads as TGTGCCAGCAGTAATCAGGGGGCCTACAATGAGCAGTTCTTC. Its protein product is CASSNQGAYNEQFF.

This clone occurred once. The rearrangement uses TRBV7-3 and TRBJ2-1, with 8 bases lining up with TRBD2. The CDR3 consists of 15 residues. Germline trimming cut 1 base from V and 7 bases from J; bases unmatched to any gene: 6. CDR1 is SGHTA, CDR2 FQGTGA, per germline. The DNA for the CDR3 is TGTGCCAGCAGCTTAAGTCTAGCGGGCGGGAATGAGCAGTTCTTC. Encoded protein: CASSLSLAGGNEQFF.

A note on this clone: Other DNA sequences within the sample encode an identical CDR3. This rearrangement joins TRBV9 to TRBJ1-3; D is ambiguous. V gave up 2 bases and J gave up 0 bases, with 6 bases separating them. Germline V gene lookup returns CDR1 SGDLS and CDR2 YYNGEE. The CDR3 consists of 14 residues. The CDR3 DNA sequence: TGTGCCAGCAGCGTGAGCGGCTCTGGAAACACCATATATTTT. This gives the protein CASSVSGSGNTIYF.

V gene TRBV13 combines with J gene TRBJ1-2; D uncertain. Between the trimmed V and J ends, which lost 5 bases and 9 bases, there was a span of 13 bases. This CDR3 is built from 12 residues. The germline gives CDR1 PRHDT, CDR2 FYEKMQ (reference sequence). The chain's CDR3 is CASSTNKERYTF. CDR3 in DNA: TGTGCCAGCAGCACCAACAAGGAGCGCTACACCTTC.

The J gene is TRBJ1-2, the V gene TRBV5-6; no reliable D call. The CDR3 totals 15 residues. CDR1 is SGHDT, CDR2 YYEEEE, per germline. V lost 3 bases and J 8 bases, leaving 20 bases between the germline ends. CDR3 in DNA: TGTGCCAGCAGCTCGACGGGGTGGTGGAGTTCGGGCTACACCTTC. Protein: CASSSTGWWSSGYTF.

This clone was seen more than once but under ten times. The chain joins TRBV13 to TRBJ2-1, with 10 bases that match TRBD2. CDR1 and CDR2 (germline): PRHDT, FYEKMQ (reference sequence). Germline trimming cut 0 bases from V and 4 bases from J; bases unmatched to any gene: 0. There are 15 residues in the CDR3. The CDR3 protein is CASSLGTSGYNEQFF. CDR3 DNA: TGTGCCAGCAGCTTAGGGACTAGCGGGTACAATGAGCAGTTCTTC.

The V call is TRBV5-1, the J call TRBJ2-7; possible D gene TRBD2, 6 bases. V was shortened by 7 bases and J by 6 bases, with 20 bases between the two germline ends. The germline gives CDR1 SGHRS, CDR2 YFSETQ. The CDR3 sequence is 14 residues long. CDR3 loop: CASGRGSAWGEQYF. The CDR3 nucleotides are TGCGCCAGCGGCCGGGGGTCAGCATGGGGCGAGCAGTACTTC.

This clone was observed a few times. The V and J genes are TRBV11-2 and TRBJ1-2, with D tentatively TRBD1 (5 bases). Germline CDR1 SGHAT, CDR2 FQNNGV. V lost 0 bases and J 8 bases, leaving 13 bases between the germline ends. This CDR3 region has 14 residues. In nucleotides, the CDR3 is TGTGCCAGCAGCTTAGATTTCCCAGGGTACGGCTACACCTTC. Translation: CASSLDFPGYGYTF. The full variable domain, rest sourced from reference TRBV11-2 and TRBJ1-2, is EAGVAQSPRYKIIEKRQSVAFWCNPISGHATLYWYQQILGQGPKLLIQFQNNGVVDDSQLPKDRFSAERLKGVDSTLKIQPAKLEDSAVYLCASSLDFPGYGYTFGSGTRLTVV.

This clone was seen only a few times. The V and J genes are TRBV30 and TRBJ1-2; possible D gene TRBD1, 5 bases. The CDR3 consists of 11 residues. Trimming took 3 bases from V and 5 from J, leaving 7 bases between them. Germline V lookup: CDR1 GTSNPN, CDR2 SVGIG (reference sequence). DNA of the CDR3: TGTGCCTGGAGGGGGCCGTATGGCTACACCTTC. This sequence encodes CAWRGPYGYTF. Full variable domain (missing parts from reference TRBV30 and TRBJ1-2): SQTIHQWPATLVQPVGSPLSLECTVEGTSNPNLYWYRQAAGRGLQLLFYSVGIGQISSEVPQNLSASRPQDRQFILSSKKLLLSDSGFYLCAWRGPYGYTFGSGTRLTVV.

This clone was detected only a few times. The V call is TRBV27, the J call TRBJ2-7, with a weak D call TRBD1 (5 bases). V shed 5 bases and J shed 3 bases, with 14 bases lying between them. This CDR3 region has 14 residues. In germline, CDR1 is MNHEY, CDR2 SMNVEV (reference sequence). CDR3 bases: TGTGCCAGCAGTCCGCTGGCAACAGGCTACGAGCAGTACTTC. Translating gives CASSPLATGYEQYF.

This clone appeared a few times. The chain is built from TRBV18 and TRBJ1-1, with 11 positions matching TRBD1. The CDR3 loop spans 15 amino acids. Germline values: CDR1 KGHSH, CDR2 LQKENI. Unmatched junction bases numbered 7, after V lost 5 bases and J lost 5 bases. CDR3 loop: CASSGGQGAETEAFF. CDR3 sequence (DNA): TGTGCCAGCTCAGGAGGACAGGGGGCGGAAACTGAAGCTTTCTTT.

This clone has only a few counts. The chain joins TRBV4-2 to TRBJ2-7; no definite D call. The germline V gene encodes CDR1 LGHNA and CDR2 YNFKEQ. V was cut by 1 base and J by 9 bases, with 19 bases left in between. CDR3 size: 15 residues. DNA of the CDR3: TGTGCCAGCAGCCAAGTGAGCGCAGAGCCTACGAGGCAGTACTTC. Its translation: CASSQVSAEPTRQYF.

The CDR3, as DNA: TGTGCCAGCAGCTCTAGACCCACTCGGGATTCACCCCTCCACTTT. It specifies CASSSRPTRDSPLHF. The rearrangement links TRBV9 to TRBJ1-6; no clear D. The germline V gene has CDR1 SGDLS and CDR2 YYNGEE. V was pared by 4 bases and J by 8 bases, with 16 bases between. The CDR3 is 15 amino acids.

CDR3 in amino acids: CAWNRWGGAQYF. In nucleotides, the CDR3 is TGTGCCTGGAACCGCTGGGGGGGCGCGCAGTATTTT. This chain links TRBV30 with TRBJ2-3; weak D call: TRBD2 (7 bases). The CDR3 extends over 12 amino acids. Trimming left V 4 bases short and J 10 bases short, with 15 bases between. The germline V gene has CDR1 GTSNPN and CDR2 SVGIG (reference sequence).

The chain uses TRBV9 and TRBJ2-5; the D is unclear. Between the trimmed V and J ends, which lost 0 bases and 4 bases, there was a span of 10 bases. In germline, CDR1 is SGDLS, CDR2 YYNGEE. There are 14 residues in the CDR3. The CDR3 nucleotides are TGTGCCAGCAGCGTAGCGAGCCTCCCAGAGACCCAGTACTTC. Encoded protein: CASSVASLPETQYF.

This clone has a handful of counts. The CDR3 DNA sequence: TGCGCCAGCAGCCAGAATACAGGGCAGGCCACTGAAGCTTTCTTT. Translating it yields CASSQNTGQATEAFF. The rearrangement links TRBV5-1 to TRBJ1-1; D may be TRBD1 (6 bases). Germline V gives CDR1 SGHRS, CDR2 YFSETQ. V dropped 4 bases and J dropped 4 bases, with 17 bases sitting between them. The CDR3 is made up of 15 amino acids.

CDR3 DNA sequence: TGTGCCAGCAGCCCCGGACAGAACACTGAAGCTTTCTTT. The encoded protein is CASSPGQNTEAFF. J is TRBJ1-1 and V is TRBV14; tentative D call: TRBD1 (5 bases). V was shortened by 4 bases and J by 1 base, with 7 bases between the two germline ends. CDR3 length equals 13 residues. Germline V gene sequence: CDR1 SGHDN, CDR2 FVKESK. Full variable domain (rest looked up from reference TRBV14 and TRBJ1-1): EAGVTQFPSHSVIEKGQTVTLRCDPISGHDNLYWYRRVMGKEIKFLLHFVKESKQDESGMPNNRFLAERTGGTYSTLKVQPAELEDSGVYFCASSPGQNTEAFFGQGTRLTVV.

A note on this clone: A junction boundary mismatches the germline segment, possibly from a read error. This rearrangement joins TRBV7-7 to TRBJ1-1; D might be TRBD1 (6 bases). The CDR3 has 15 amino acids. Germline lookup yields CDR1 SSHAT and CDR2 FNYEAQ (reference sequence). In DNA form, the CDR3 reads TGTGCTAGCAGCCCGGTAGGGGGTACGAACACTGAAGCTTTCTTT. This encodes CASSPVGGTNTEAFF.

The V gene is TRBV27, the J gene TRBJ2-1; D ambiguous. V gave up 6 bases and J gave up 5 bases, with 11 bases separating them. CDR3 length equals 13 residues. Germline CDR1 is MNHEY and CDR2 is SMNVEV (reference sequence). The CDR3, as DNA: TGTGCCAGCAGCGCCTATCTACACAATGAGCAGTTCTTC. This gives the protein CASSAYLHNEQFF.

This clone was picked up a small number of times. The chain uses TRBV23-1 and TRBJ2-7; 11 bases are shared with TRBD1. TRBV23-1 is placed among ORFs of uncertain function. The CDR3 totals 10 residues. DNA for the CDR3: TGCGCCAGCGGACCCGGGGACAGGGGGGTC. Translated, it gives CASGPGDRGV.

J is TRBJ2-7 and V is TRBV18; 9 positions match TRBD1. The CDR3 runs 13 residues. CDR1 is KGHSH, CDR2 LQKENI, per germline. With 3 bases clipped from V and 5 bases from J, the junction kept 2 bases outside the gene matches. The CDR3 here is CASSPGTGHEQYF. For the CDR3, the DNA is TGTGCCAGCTCACCTGGGACAGGGCACGAGCAGTACTTC.

This clone was counted between two and nine times. The CDR3 sequence is CASSSGTSGGEQYF. For the CDR3, the DNA is TGTGCCAGCAGCTCCGGGACTAGCGGGGGGGAGCAGTACTTC. The rearrangement links TRBV7-9 to TRBJ2-7, with 15 nucleotides matching TRBD2. The CDR3 extends over 14 amino acids. Looked up from germline, CDR1 is SEHNR and CDR2 is FQNEAQ (reference sequence). Trimming cost V 4 bases and J 7 bases; bases outside gene matches: 2. Together with reference TRBV7-9 and TRBJ2-7, the CDR3 gives the full variable domain: DTGVSQNPRHKITKRGQNVTFRCDPISEHNRLYWYRQTLGQGPEFLTYFQNEAQLEKSRLLSDRFSAERPKGSFSTLEIQRTEQGDSAMYLCASSSGTSGGEQYFGPGTRLTVT.

This clone was counted a few times. The V gene is TRBV11-1, the J gene TRBJ2-1; TRBD2 is a possible D gene (5 bases). V gave up 0 bases and J gave up 3 bases, with 9 bases separating them. The CDR3 has 15 residues. The germline CDR1 and CDR2 sequences are SGHAT and FQDESV (reference sequence). For the CDR3, the DNA is TGTGCCAGCAGCTTAGCGGGAGACCTCTACAATGAGCAGTTCTTC. Its translation: CASSLAGDLYNEQFF.

The CDR3 DNA is TGTGCCAGCAGTGAAGTCGGACAGGACGACCAGTACTTC. Translation: CASSEVGQDDQYF. This rearrangement joins TRBV2 to TRBJ2-5, with TRBD1 identical over 7 bases. Looked up from germline, CDR1 is SNHLY and CDR2 is FYNNEI. This CDR3 has 13 residues. With 1 base clipped from V and 10 bases from J, the junction kept 6 bases outside the gene matches.